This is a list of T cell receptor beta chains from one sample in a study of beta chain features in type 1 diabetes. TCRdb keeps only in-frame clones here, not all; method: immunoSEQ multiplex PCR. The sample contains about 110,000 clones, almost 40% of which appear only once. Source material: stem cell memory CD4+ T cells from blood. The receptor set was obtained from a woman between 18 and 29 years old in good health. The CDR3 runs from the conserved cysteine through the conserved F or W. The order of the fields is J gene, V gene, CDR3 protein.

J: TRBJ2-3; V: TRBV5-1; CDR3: CASSFGRVGTDTQYF
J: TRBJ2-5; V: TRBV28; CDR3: CASSRPGTGSQETQYF
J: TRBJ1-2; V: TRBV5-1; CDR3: CASSFGGRTGNYGYTF
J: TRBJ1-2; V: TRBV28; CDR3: CASSFPLGQTGDYGYTF
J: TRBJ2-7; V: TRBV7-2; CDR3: CASSFSRVSYEQYF
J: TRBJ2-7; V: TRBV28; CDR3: CASSLSGTGRYEQYF
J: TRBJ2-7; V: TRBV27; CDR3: CASSLSTAGGSYEQYF
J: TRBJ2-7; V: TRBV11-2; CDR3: CASSSQFNYRGGEQYF
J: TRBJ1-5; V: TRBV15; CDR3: CATSREGRKGSTVPHF
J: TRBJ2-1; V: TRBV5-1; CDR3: CASRLGGTGGSNEQFF
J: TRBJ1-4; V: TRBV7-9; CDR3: CASSLARPGGEKLFF
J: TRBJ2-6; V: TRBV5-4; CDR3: CASSRGQSGANVLTF
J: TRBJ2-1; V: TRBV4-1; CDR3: CASSQASGRPSSYNEQFF
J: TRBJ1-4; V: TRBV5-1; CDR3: CASSLAATGAEKLFF
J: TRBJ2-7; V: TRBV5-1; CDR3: CASSPGGVQYF
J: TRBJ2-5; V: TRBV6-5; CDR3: CASSPREETQYF
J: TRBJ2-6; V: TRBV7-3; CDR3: CASSIPRDSGANVLTF
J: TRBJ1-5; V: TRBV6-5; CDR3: CASSYSNKYQPQHF
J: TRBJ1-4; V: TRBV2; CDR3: CASSDPGEKLFF
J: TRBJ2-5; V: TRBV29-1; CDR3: CSVGNSGEETQYF
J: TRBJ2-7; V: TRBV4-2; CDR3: CASRPGLAHEQYF
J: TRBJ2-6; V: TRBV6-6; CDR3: CASSETGVGANVLTF
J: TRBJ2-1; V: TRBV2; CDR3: CASSEEIVLIF
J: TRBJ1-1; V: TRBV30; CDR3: CAWSVLTGAFF
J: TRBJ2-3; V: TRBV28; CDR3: CASSSDRGGDTQYF